This T cell receptor beta chain was sequenced for a study of cytomegalovirus exposure and HLA in healthy donors. For this clone: The antigen remains unidentified.

CDR3 length: 13 residues. Looked up from germline, CDR1 is MDHEN and CDR2 is SYDVKM. With 3 bases removed from V and 3 bases from J, the gap between germline ends came to 9 bases. Primers for the PCR totalled 60 Vbeta and 13 Jbeta. Using immunoSEQ multiplex PCR, the repertoire was profiled, and TCRdb retains in-frame clones only, with some absent. Counted here are approximately 130,000 clones, around 75% occurring once; the ten biggest clones make up around 2.9%. Overall study findings and caveats: On later analysis, the bulk of CMV-associated TCR beta chains appeared to be HLA-restricted. One variant, a missense change in DCLRE1C, was linked in a later analysis to TCR beta V- and J-gene trimming.

Sequencing used PBMCs. The chain links TRBV28 to TRBJ2-7; D unresolved. The TCR sequence derives from a man aged 25 to 40 in good health and CMV-seronegative. The CDR3 sequence: CASSFSGFYEQYF. CDR3 sequence (DNA): TGTGCCAGCAGTTTCAGTGGCTTCTACGAGCAGTACTTC.